This TCR beta chain stems from a study of shared clonotypes between healthy human individuals. Germline assignment: CDR1 MNHEY and CDR2 SMNVEV (reference sequence). The CDR3 totals 12 residues. The V end lost 8 bases, the J end lost 6 bases, and 10 bases lay between the germline ends. Naive CD8 cells lacked CD45RO, underwent positive selection for CCR7 and left out terminally differentiated effector memory CD45RA+ cells. The table came from immunoSEQ multiplex PCR; TCRdb's copy has only in-frame clones and leaves some out. The sample holds about 590,000 clones, 95% to 96% seen once. The V call is TRBV27, the J call TRBJ2-2; D gene ambiguous. This receptor was identified in a woman aged 25 to 39 in good health. Sequencing used naive CD8+ T cells sorted from blood. CDR3 nucleotides: TGTGCCAGCTATACCGGCGCCGGGGAGCTGTTTTTT. This translates into CASYTGAGELFF.